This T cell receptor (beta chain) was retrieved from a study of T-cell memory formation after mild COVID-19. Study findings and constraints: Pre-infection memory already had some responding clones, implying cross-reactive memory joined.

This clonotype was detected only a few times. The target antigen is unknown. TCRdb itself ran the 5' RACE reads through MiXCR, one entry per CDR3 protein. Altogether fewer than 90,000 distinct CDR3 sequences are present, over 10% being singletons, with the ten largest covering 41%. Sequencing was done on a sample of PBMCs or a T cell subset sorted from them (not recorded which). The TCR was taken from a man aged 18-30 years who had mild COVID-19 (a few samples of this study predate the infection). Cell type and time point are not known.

The CDR3: CASSFGTVNEQFF. CDR3 nucleotide sequence: TGTGCCAGCAGCTTTGGGACAGTCAATGAGCAGTTCTTC. The chain carries TRBV7-9 and TRBJ2-1, with 7 bases aligning to TRBD1. J gave up 6 bases and V 3 bases, and 2 bases lay outside the gene matches. CDR3 length: 13 residues. CDR1 is SEHNR and CDR2 is FQNEAQ in the germline V gene (reference sequence). The entire variable domain, with the rest obtained from reference TRBV7-9 and TRBJ2-1, is as follows: DTGVSQNPRHKITKRGQNVTFRCDPISEHNRLYWYRQTLGQGPEFLTYFQNEAQLEKSRLLSDRFSAERPKGSFSTLEIQRTEQGDSAMYLCASSFGTVNEQFFGPGTRLTVL.